This T cell receptor beta chain was captured by sequencing in a study of blood T cell repertoires in COVID-19. Germline V CDR1 and CDR2: SGHTA, FQGNSA. This CDR3 has 14 amino acids. Losses at the gene ends were 6 bases for V and 4 bases for J; bases not matched to a gene: 5. Assay: immunoSEQ multiplex PCR; the TCRdb copy retains only in-frame clones and omits some. This table has hundreds of thousands of clones, approximately 83% appearing once. The sample taken for sequencing was peripheral blood. This TCR was recovered from a man aged 35-49 years with acute or convalescent COVID-19. The chain uses TRBV7-2 and TRBJ2-3; 9 positions agree with TRBD2. Here the CDR3 reads CASRTGTSSDTQYF. CDR3 DNA sequence: TGTGCCAGCAGGACCGGGACTAGCTCAGATACGCAGTATTTT.